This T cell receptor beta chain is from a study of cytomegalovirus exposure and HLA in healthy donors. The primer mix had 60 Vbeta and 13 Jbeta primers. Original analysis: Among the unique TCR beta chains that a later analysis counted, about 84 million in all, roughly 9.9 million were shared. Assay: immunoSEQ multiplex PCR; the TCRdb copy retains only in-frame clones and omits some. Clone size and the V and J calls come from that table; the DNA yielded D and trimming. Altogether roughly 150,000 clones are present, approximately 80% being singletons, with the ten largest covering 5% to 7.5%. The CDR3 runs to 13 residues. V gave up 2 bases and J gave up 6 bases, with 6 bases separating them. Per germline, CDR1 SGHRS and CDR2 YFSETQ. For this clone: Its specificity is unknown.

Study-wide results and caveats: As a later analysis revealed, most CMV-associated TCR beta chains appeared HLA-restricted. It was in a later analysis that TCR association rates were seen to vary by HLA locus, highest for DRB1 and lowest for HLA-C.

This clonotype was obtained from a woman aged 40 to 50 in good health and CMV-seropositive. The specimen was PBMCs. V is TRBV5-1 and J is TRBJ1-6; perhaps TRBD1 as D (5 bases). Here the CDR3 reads CASSLDSNSPLHF. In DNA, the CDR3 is TGCGCCAGCAGCTTAGACAGTAATTCACCCCTCCACTTT.